Listed here are 23 T cell receptor beta chains from one sample, sequenced in a study of cytomegalovirus exposure and HLA in healthy donors. The study ran its PCR with 60 Vbeta and 13 Jbeta primers. Sequenced by immunoSEQ multiplex PCR; TCRdb stores in-frame clones only, minus some. The profile shows about 220,000 clones, more than 60% of them singletons. Input material: PBMCs. Source of these receptors: a woman aged 25-40 years in good health and CMV-seronegative.

This rearrangement joins TRBV2 to TRBJ2-3; D possibly corresponds to TRBD2 (6 bases). Trimming removed 6 bases at V and 0 bases at J, with 19 bases between. The CDR3 is 17 residues long. Germline V gene sequence: CDR1 SNHLY, CDR2 FYNNEI. CDR3: CASSPGLILTSTDTQYF. The CDR3 DNA sequence: TGTGCCAGCAGCCCGGGACTTATACTAACCAGCACAGATACGCAGTATTTT.

The chain uses TRBV7-6 and TRBJ2-1; no firm D call. CDR3 length equals 17 residues. The germline V gene encodes CDR1 SGHVS and CDR2 FNYEAQ. With 1 base removed from V and 0 bases from J, the gap between germline ends came to 13 bases. The CDR3 region has the DNA TGTGCCAGCAGCTTAGAATTAGCTGTCAGCTCCTACAATGAGCAGTTCTTC. Amino acid sequence: CASSLELAVSSYNEQFF.

This chain links TRBV11-1 with TRBJ2-3, with D possibly matching TRBD1 (6 bases). This CDR3 spans 13 amino acids. Germline V lookup: CDR1 SGHAT, CDR2 FQDESV (reference sequence). Trimming left V 5 bases short and J 5 bases short, with 11 bases between. The CDR3 is CASSTDRRDTQYF. In DNA, the CDR3 is TGTGCCAGCAGCACGGACAGACGAGATACGCAGTATTTT.

This chain connects TRBV27 to TRBJ1-1; no clear D. Germline CDR1 is MNHEY and CDR2 is SMNVEV (reference sequence). CDR3 length equals 15 residues. Trimming took off 1 base at V and 4 bases at J, with 13 bases between the two ends. For the CDR3, the DNA is TGTGCCAGCAGTTTATATGACCCCGGAGGCACTGAAGCTTTCTTT. Protein: CASSLYDPGGTEAFF.

In this sample, this clone turned up many times. This chain connects TRBV7-6 to TRBJ1-3, with D unresolved. This CDR3 is 14 amino acids long. Germline V lookup: CDR1 SGHVS, CDR2 FNYEAQ. The V end lost 5 bases, the J end lost 4 bases, and 12 bases lay between the germline ends. The CDR3 DNA sequence: TGTGCCAGCAGCCCCCTGGCGGAGGGAAACACCATATATTTT. This translates into CASSPLAEGNTIYF.

The chain recombines TRBV30 with TRBJ1-1, with TRBD1 as a possible D gene (5 bases). V was trimmed by 4 bases and J by 2 bases, leaving 14 bases between them. Germline CDR1 GTSNPN, CDR2 SVGIG (reference sequence). The CDR3 has 14 residues. In DNA form, the CDR3 reads TGTGCCTGGACCCTGGGAGGGGTTAACACTGAAGCTTTCTTT. This codes for CAWTLGGVNTEAFF.

The chain has TRBV10-1 and TRBJ1-2; 8 positions match TRBD1. V was clipped by 4 bases and J by 8 bases; unmatched bases: 6. The germline CDR1 and CDR2 sequences are WNHNN and SYGVQD (reference sequence). This CDR3 region has 13 residues. This CDR3 reads CASSGGQAPGYTF. The CDR3 bases are TGCGCCAGCAGTGGGGGACAGGCCCCGGGCTACACCTTC.

Only a few counts were recorded for this clone. This chain joins TRBV4-1 and TRBJ1-2; D possibly corresponds to TRBD1 (6 bases). CDR1 is MGHRA, CDR2 YSYEKL, per germline. V was clipped by 8 bases and J by 4 bases, with 11 bases between them. There are 12 residues in the CDR3. CDR3 loop: CASWMGAYGYTF. The CDR3 nucleotides are TGCGCCAGCTGGATGGGGGCCTATGGCTACACCTTC.

The V call is TRBV7-9, the J call TRBJ2-2, with a weak D call TRBD2 (5 bases). Germline assignment: CDR1 SEHNR and CDR2 FQNEAQ (reference sequence). V lost 1 base and J lost 2, with 11 bases in between. The CDR3 totals 16 residues. CDR3 bases: TGTGCCAGCAGCTTAGGGACTGGGGTAAACACCGGGGAGCTGTTTTTT. Encoded protein: CASSLGTGVNTGELFF.

As to this clone: At one end, the junction sequence differs from germline, possibly due to a read error. The CDR3 DNA reads as TGTGCCAGCAGCGCCGCTGGGCAAGGGACCCAGTACTTC. This encodes CASSAAGQGTQYF. The gene calls are TRBV7-9 and TRBJ2-5; D is undetermined. Germline assignment: CDR1 SEHNR and CDR2 FQNEAQ (reference sequence). This CDR3 is 13 amino acids long.

The rearrangement uses TRBV30 and TRBJ2-7; 8 bases are shared with TRBD1. The CDR3 runs to 12 residues. V shed 2 bases and J 5 bases; nucleotides not matched to a gene: 2. Germline assignment: CDR1 GTSNPN and CDR2 SVGIG (reference sequence). In DNA form, the CDR3 reads TGTGCCTGGAGTTACAGGGGGAACGAGCAGTACTTC. It encodes CAWSYRGNEQYF.

The rearrangement joins TRBV6-6 to TRBJ2-3; 11 nucleotides agree with TRBD1. CDR3 length equals 14 residues. Germline V lookup: CDR1 MNHNY, CDR2 SVGAGI (reference sequence). The junction had 6 bases not matched to a gene; V was cut back by 6 bases and J by 7 bases. CDR3 in amino acids: CASRPGQGVNTQYF. The DNA of the CDR3 is TGTGCCAGCAGACCGGGACAGGGGGTAAATACGCAGTATTTT.

J is TRBJ2-1 and V is TRBV15; 9 positions match TRBD2. Germline V lookup: CDR1 LNHNV, CDR2 YYDKDF (reference sequence). The V gene end was trimmed by 3 bases and the J gene end by 3 bases; junction bases not matched to a gene: 18. CDR3 size: 20 residues. Here the CDR3 DNA reads TGTGCCACCAGCAGTCTCGGGAATAGCGGGGGCCTAACTCACTACAATGAGCAGTTCTTC. Protein: CATSSLGNSGGLTHYNEQFF. Filled out from reference TRBV15 and TRBJ2-1, the complete variable domain reads DAMVIQNPRYQVTQFGKPVTLSCSQTLNHNVMYWYQQKSSQAPKLLFHYYDKDFNNEADTPDNFQSRRPNTSFCFLDIRSPGLGDTAMYLCATSSLGNSGGLTHYNEQFFGPGTRLTVL.

The genes are TRBV6-1 and TRBJ1-2; 8 bases fit TRBD1. Germline CDR1 reads MNHNS; CDR2 reads SASEGT. This CDR3 is built from 14 residues. V shed 4 bases and J 8 bases; nucleotides not matched to a gene: 9. CDR3 bases: TGTGCCAGCAGTGCAGACAGGACAGGGAGCGGCTACACCTTC. This translates into CASSADRTGSGYTF.

The chain uses TRBV5-4 and TRBJ2-7, with D maybe TRBD2 (5 bases). V dropped 0 bases and J dropped 7 bases, with 11 bases sitting between them. The germline gives CDR1 SGHNT, CDR2 YYREEE (reference sequence). This CDR3 spans 13 amino acids. The CDR3 sequence: CASSLGPREEQYF. CDR3 nucleotides: TGTGCCAGCAGCTTGGGGCCAAGGGAGGAGCAGTACTTC.

The chain combines TRBV18 with TRBJ2-5, with D possibly matching TRBD2 (6 bases). The V end was cut by 4 bases, the J end by 5 bases, with 11 bases between. This CDR3 is built from 13 residues. Germline CDR1 reads KGHSH; CDR2 reads LQKENI. CDR3 sequence reads: CASSLAVMETQYF. The DNA of the CDR3 is TGTGCCAGCTCACTAGCGGTGATGGAGACCCAGTACTTC.

V and J are TRBV6-1 and TRBJ1-1; D call uncertain. Germline CDR1 is MNHNS and CDR2 is SASEGT. The CDR3 contains 14 residues. Between the trimmed V and J ends, which lost 5 bases and 2 bases, there was a span of 12 bases. The CDR3 spells CASSRDTTNTEAFF. CDR3 bases: TGTGCCAGCAGTCGTGACACAACCAACACTGAAGCTTTCTTT.

This rearrangement joins TRBV7-9 to TRBJ1-1, with TRBD1 matching over 8 bases. The junction had 4 bases not matched to a gene; V was cut back by 6 bases and J by 4 bases. Germline CDR1 and CDR2: SEHNR and FQNEAQ (reference sequence). CDR3 size: 13 residues. CDR3 in amino acids: CASSYDRGTEAFF. The CDR3 region has the DNA TGTGCCAGCAGTTATGACAGGGGCACTGAAGCTTTCTTT.

This clone turned up a few times. V is TRBV5-4 and J is TRBJ2-1; perhaps TRBD2 as D (6 bases). Trimming removed 3 bases from V and 8 bases from J, with 18 bases in between. The CDR3 runs to 15 residues. Per the germline V gene, CDR1 is SGHNT and CDR2 is YYREEE (reference sequence). For the CDR3, the DNA is TGTGCCAGCAGCTCTTACCTTACTAGCAACCATGAGCAGTTCTTC. Amino acid sequence: CASSSYLTSNHEQFF. The variable domain in full, with the rest retrieved from reference TRBV5-4 and TRBJ2-1, is ETGVTQSPTHLIKTRGQQVTLRCSSQSGHNTVSWYQQALGQGPQFIFQYYREEENGRGNFPPRFSGLQFPNYSSELNVNALELDDSALYLCASSSYLTSNHEQFFGPGTRLTVL.

This clone was seen more than once but under ten times. The genes are TRBV5-4 and TRBJ2-5; 9 bases fit TRBD1. The CDR3 is made up of 16 amino acids. V trimming: 7 bases; J trimming: 7 bases; junction bases outside the gene matches: 17. Per germline, CDR1 SGHNT and CDR2 YYREEE (reference sequence). The CDR3, as DNA: TGTGCCAGCTCCCCTTCCGCGGGGACAGGGTTTGGGACCCAGTACTTC. This codes for CASSPSAGTGFGTQYF.

The chain has TRBV19 and TRBJ2-1; 12 bases fit TRBD2. The CDR3 loop spans 14 amino acids. Germline V gives CDR1 LNHDA, CDR2 SQIVND (reference sequence). Trimming took 4 bases from V and 9 from J; bases not matched to a gene: 4. The CDR3 DNA sequence: TGTGCCAGTAGTAGACTAGCGGGAGAGGTTGAGCAGTTCTTC. Residues: CASSRLAGEVEQFF.

V and J are TRBV5-1 and TRBJ2-1, with a possible D match to TRBD2 (6 bases). The CDR3 totals 13 residues. In germline, CDR1 is SGHRS, CDR2 YFSETQ. V shed 0 bases and J shed 6 bases, with 7 bases lying between them. The CDR3 spells CASSLAGSNEQFF. CDR3 sequence (DNA): TGCGCCAGCAGCTTGGCCGGGAGCAATGAGCAGTTCTTC. The whole variable domain, remainder taken from reference TRBV5-1 and TRBJ2-1, is KAGVTQTPRYLIKTRGQQVTLSCSPISGHRSVSWYQQTPGQGLQFLFEYFSETQRNKGNFPGRFSGRQFSNSRSEMNVSTLELGDSALYLCASSLAGSNEQFFGPGTRLTVL.

The chain links TRBV29-1 to TRBJ2-1; no clear D gene. CDR1 and CDR2 (germline): SQVTM, ANQGSEA. Trimming pared 2 bases from V and 0 bases from J, leaving 11 bases between. The CDR3 length is 15 residues. The CDR3 protein is CSVERNSRSYNEQFF. The CDR3 region has the DNA TGCAGCGTTGAACGGAACAGCCGCTCCTACAATGAGCAGTTCTTC.